The 9 T cell receptor beta chains given below trace back to one sample, sequenced in a study of T cells after yellow fever vaccination. One entry per CDR3 protein results from TCRdb running MiXCR on the 5' RACE reads. This table holds hundreds of thousands of distinct CDR3 sequences, roughly 12% found once. The sample was PBMCs, taken on the day of the yellow fever booster vaccination. The source of these receptors is a man aged 25-45 years who received the YFV17D yellow fever vaccine.

The CDR3 DNA is TGTGCCACCAGTGATAGTAGACAGGGCCGAAATACTGAAGCTTTCTTT. It yields the protein CATSDSRQGRNTEAFF. The genes are TRBV24-1 and TRBJ1-1; 7 bases line up with TRBD1. The CDR3 extends over 16 amino acids. Per germline, CDR1 KGHDR and CDR2 SFDVKD. The V gene end was trimmed by 3 bases and the J gene end by 5 bases; junction bases not matched to a gene: 11.

The J gene is TRBJ2-7, the V gene TRBV20-1, with 12 bases fitting TRBD2. Germline V lookup: CDR1 DFQATT, CDR2 SNEGSKA (reference sequence). Trimming took 6 bases from V and 0 from J; bases not matched to a gene: 3. The CDR3 contains 14 residues. The CDR3 DNA follows: TGCAGTGCAGAGACTAGCGGGAGCTCCTACGAGCAGTACTTC. As protein: CSAETSGSSYEQYF.

Only a few counts were recorded for this clonotype. The chain combines TRBV30 with TRBJ2-2; D possibly corresponds to TRBD1 (6 bases). The germline V gene encodes CDR1 GTSNPN and CDR2 SVGIG (reference sequence). This CDR3 contains 16 residues. V was shortened by 0 bases and J by 5 bases, with 16 bases between the two germline ends. CDR3 in DNA: TGTGCCTGGAGTGTTTTTGGGGCAGGGGTGACCGGGGAGCTGTTTTTT. It yields the protein CAWSVFGAGVTGELFF.

This clonotype has more than one count but fewer than ten. The V call is TRBV5-1, the J call TRBJ2-1; 9 nucleotides agree with TRBD1. CDR3 length equals 18 residues. CDR1 is SGHRS, CDR2 YFSETQ, per germline. V dropped 2 bases and J dropped 5; count of bases not matched to a gene: 14. As DNA, the CDR3 is TGCGCCAGCAGCTTTTTTTTATCGGGACAGGGTGCTCACAATGAGCAGTTCTTC. Amino acid sequence: CASSFFLSGQGAHNEQFF.

This clonotype was observed a handful of times. The chain uses TRBV15 and TRBJ2-1; D unclear. This CDR3 region has 15 residues. The V end was cut by 5 bases, the J end by 7 bases, with 18 bases between. The germline V gene encodes CDR1 LNHNV and CDR2 YYDKDF (reference sequence). Written as DNA, the CDR3 is TGTGCCACCAGCGCCAAGGCTTCCTCTCGGAATGAGCAGTTCTTC. Its protein is CATSAKASSRNEQFF. The full variable domain, with the rest looked up from reference TRBV15 and TRBJ2-1, is DAMVIQNPRYQVTQFGKPVTLSCSQTLNHNVMYWYQQKSSQAPKLLFHYYDKDFNNEADTPDNFQSRRPNTSFCFLDIRSPGLGDTAMYLCATSAKASSRNEQFFGPGTRLTVL.

The J gene is TRBJ2-2, the V gene TRBV5-5; D ambiguous. The CDR3 sequence is 16 residues long. The V gene lost 1 base and the J gene lost 1 base, with 11 bases spanning the gap. CDR1 and CDR2 from the germline V gene are SGHKS and YYEKEE (reference sequence). The CDR3 sequence: CASSLSGFGNTGELFF. The CDR3, as DNA: TGTGCCAGCAGCTTGAGTGGGTTTGGGAACACCGGGGAGCTGTTTTTT.

This clonotype occurred a few times. This chain connects TRBV7-2 to TRBJ2-7; tentatively, D is TRBD1 or TRBD2 (5 bases each). Germline CDR1 SGHTA, CDR2 FQGNSA. The CDR3 has 14 residues. Trimming shortened V by 4 bases and J by 5 bases, and 15 bases separated the two germline ends. The CDR3 DNA is TGTGCCAGCAGCTCCGGGACCCTGAACCACGAGCAGTACTTC. It codes for CASSSGTLNHEQYF.

The chain has TRBV12-3 or TRBV12-4 and TRBJ2-3, with D perhaps matching TRBD2 (5 bases). V was shortened by 4 bases and J by 2 bases, with 13 bases between the two germline ends. The length of the CDR3 is 15 residues. The chain's CDR3 is CASSSSGVITDTQYF. CDR3 in DNA: TGTGCCAGCAGTTCCTCCGGGGTTATCACAGATACGCAGTATTTT.

This clonotype was observed a handful of times. The chain recombines TRBV11-1 with TRBJ2-3, with TRBD2 identical over 15 bases. The CDR3 runs to 20 residues. V dropped 3 bases and J dropped 3; count of bases not matched to a gene: 13. Germline lookup yields CDR1 SGHAT and CDR2 FQDESV (reference sequence). CDR3 in amino acids: CASSFPRTSGRAGGTDTQYF. The CDR3 coding sequence is TGTGCCAGCAGCTTCCCGCGGACTAGCGGGAGGGCCGGGGGGACAGATACGCAGTATTTT.